The next 2 T cell receptor beta chains were all read from a single sample in a study of T cells in Graves' hyperthyroidism and ophthalmopathy. Amplified TCR beta CDR3 regions came from RNA transcripts. A first-round RT-PCR of the TCR CDR3 used the HTBI primer set. TCRdb reprocessed the multiplex PCR reads with MiXCR, giving one entry per CDR3 protein. The sample holds hundreds of thousands of distinct CDR3 sequences, roughly a sixth seen once. Sequences were obtained from blood. Every receptor here comes from a woman in her forties or fifties with Graves' hyperthyroidism that later progressed to Graves' ophthalmopathy.

The J gene is TRBJ1-3, the V gene TRBV12-5; weak D call: TRBD1 (6 bases). This CDR3 is built from 13 residues. Germline V lookup: CDR1 LGHNT, CDR2 FRNRAP. The V and J ends lost 6 bases and 7 bases respectively, with 13 bases between them. The CDR3 is CASGQGIRNTIYF. CDR3 sequence (DNA): TGTGCTAGTGGGCAGGGGATACGGAACACCATATATTTT.

This clonotype occurred many times. This sequence joins TRBV18 and TRBJ2-3; D remains unclear. Trimming pared 0 bases from V and 0 bases from J, leaving 4 bases between. Looked up from germline, CDR1 is KGHSH and CDR2 is LQKENI. The CDR3 has 14 residues. The CDR3 loop reads CASSPPGSTDTQYF. The CDR3 DNA reads as TGTGCCAGCTCACCACCAGGGAGCACAGATACGCAGTATTTT.